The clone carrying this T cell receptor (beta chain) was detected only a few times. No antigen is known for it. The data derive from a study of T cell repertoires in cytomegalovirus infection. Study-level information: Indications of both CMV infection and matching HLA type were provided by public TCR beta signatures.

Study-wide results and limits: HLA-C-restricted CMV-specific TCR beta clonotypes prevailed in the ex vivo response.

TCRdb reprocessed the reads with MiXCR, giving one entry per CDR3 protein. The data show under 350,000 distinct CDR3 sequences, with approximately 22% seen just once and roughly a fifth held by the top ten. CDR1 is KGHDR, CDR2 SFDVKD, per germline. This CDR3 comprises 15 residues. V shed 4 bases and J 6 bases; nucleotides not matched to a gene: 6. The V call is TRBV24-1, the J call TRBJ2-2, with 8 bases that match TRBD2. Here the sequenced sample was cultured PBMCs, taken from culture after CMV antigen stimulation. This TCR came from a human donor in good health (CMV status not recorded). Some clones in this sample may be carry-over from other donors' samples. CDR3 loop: CATSDSDGRAGELFF. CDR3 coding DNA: TGTGCCACCAGTGACTCCGACGGGAGGGCCGGGGAGCTGTTTTTT.